This T cell receptor (beta chain) appears in the sequencing data of a study of cytomegalovirus exposure and HLA in healthy donors (dated 2017 in TCRdb). For context, the study as a whole: According to a later analysis, the 120 validation repertoires were produced on the same platform as the 700 or so repertoires of the first cohort. In addition to the first cohort of 666 subjects, a separate validation cohort of approximately 120 different subjects was used. The study aimed to test whether signatures of past pathogen exposure could be identified by cataloging public T cell receptors. To predict cytomegalovirus infection status, the study brought together high-throughput TCR immunosequencing, statistical association of individual TCRs with disease status, and machine learning.

Library preparation employed the immunoSEQ multiplex PCR assay. The original pipeline was this. A statistical classification framework was developed to diagnose cytomegalovirus status using the catalog of TCR beta chain sequences. What TCRdb holds here is the immuneACCESS table cut down to in-frame rearrangements. Part of the clones is not present; checked against another copy, under half of the missing clones reflect an unresolved V gene, and the others are unexplained. D and trimming were read from the DNA, whereas the V and J calls and clone size are those reported in that table. The sample yields 86,000 or so clones; almost 97% were counted once. The top ten hold around 1.6% of the sample. Spanning cysteine to phenylalanine, the CDR3 consists of 16 amino acids. This entry keeps only the CDR3 DNA: 48 bases, framed from base 1. V is pruned by 5 bases and J by 7 bases, leaving 15 bases of the junction without a gene match. CDR1 and CDR2 are read off the germline V gene (reference sequence) as PRHDT and FYEKMQ.

Regarding this clone: Its antigen is still unknown. Base-call qualities are not available, and no considerably larger clone is one nucleotide away.

The donors belonged to the validation cohort of about 110 subjects, which was separate from the approximately 610-subject first cohort. General findings and caveats noted by the study authors: Cytomegalovirus status was reported to be diagnosed by the classifier with high specificity and sensitivity in both the original and validation cohorts. The authors suggested that the approach could potentially be extended to other disease states and immunological phenotypes. Most TCR sequences were seen in very few donors, while some public TCRs were found in many individuals. The study gave a list of 150 to 200 TCR beta chains associated with cytomegalovirus. The validation cohort had no HLA typing available for a later analysis, so co-occurrence within that cohort was assessed over all 130 or so repertoires. Of the cluster scores, approximately 95% were above 0 in a later analysis, which found that TCRs clustered in the first cohort also tended to co-occur in the approximately 110 validation repertoires. A few of the identified cytomegalovirus-associated TCR beta chains were confirmed in vitro to be specific for cytomegalovirus antigens.

This TCR derives from a man between 18 and 35 years old in good health and CMV-seropositive. The chain couples TRBV13 to TRBJ2-3, with 7 bases matching TRBD2. Sequencing input: PBMCs. The CDR3 sequence is CASSEDPSGAVNTQYF. The bases are TGTGCCAGCAGCGAAGACCCGAGCGGGGCCGTTAATACGCAGTATTTT.